The following is a T cell receptor (beta chain) sequence with its context. Its matching antigen is unknown. These data come from a study of T cell responses to AZD1222 COVID-19 vaccine. This CDR3 spans 16 amino acids. Germline lookup yields CDR1 SGHTA and CDR2 FQGNSA. The J segment lost 1 base and the V segment lost 3 bases, leaving 4 bases of the junction unmatched. This table comes from immunoSEQ multiplex PCR, and its TCRdb copy is limited to in-frame clones, with some not included. The profile shows 150,000 to 160,000 clones, about nine tenths of them singletons. Study results and limitations: At study baseline, merely a handful of AZD1222 recipients were seropositive. Clonal diversity was possibly underestimated, and the donors were mostly white British, with more females.

The sequence was collected from an adult in good health. Here the sequenced sample was peripheral blood, taken on day 0 of MenACWY control vaccination. This sequence joins TRBV7-2 and TRBJ1-3; 9 nucleotides align to TRBD1. DNA of the CDR3: TGTGCCAGCAGCTTCGGGACAGGGTGGTCTGGAAACACCATATATTTT. Amino acid sequence: CASSFGTGWSGNTIYF.